One TCR beta chain is described in this entry. The sample comes from a study of OX40 agonist ivuxolimab in advanced cancers. Blood samples were obtained at baseline, cycle 4 day 1, and cycle 7 day 1. Some clones are missing from TCRdb's copy, which holds only in-frame ones; the method was immunoSEQ multiplex PCR. The sample holds tens of thousands of clones, roughly nine tenths seen once. This CDR3 is 15 amino acids long. Trimming stripped 3 bases from V and 0 bases from J, with 11 bases between. Germline V gene sequence: CDR1 SNHLY, CDR2 FYNNEI. The receptor was isolated from an adult with an advanced solid tumor such as melanoma, head and neck, liver or kidney cancer. The chain couples TRBV2 to TRBJ2-5; D remains unclear. The source was CD4+ or CD8+ T cells sorted from blood, collected in a trial of the OX40 agonist ivuxolimab. CDR3 coding DNA: TGTGCCAGCAGTGAGCCCAGGTCTTACCAAGAGACCCAGTACTTC. Residues: CASSEPRSYQETQYF.